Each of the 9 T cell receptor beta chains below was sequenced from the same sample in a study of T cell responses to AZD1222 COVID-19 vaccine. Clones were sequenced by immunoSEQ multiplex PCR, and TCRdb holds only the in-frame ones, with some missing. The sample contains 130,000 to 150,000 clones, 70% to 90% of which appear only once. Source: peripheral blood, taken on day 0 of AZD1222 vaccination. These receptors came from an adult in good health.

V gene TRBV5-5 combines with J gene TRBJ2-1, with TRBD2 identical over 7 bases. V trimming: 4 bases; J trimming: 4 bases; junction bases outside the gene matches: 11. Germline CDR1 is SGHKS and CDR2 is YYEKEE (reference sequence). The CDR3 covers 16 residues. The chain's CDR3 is CASSPTGGGPYNEQFF. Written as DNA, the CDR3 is TGTGCCAGCAGCCCGACCGGGGGAGGGCCTTACAATGAGCAGTTCTTC. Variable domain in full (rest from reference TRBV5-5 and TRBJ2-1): DAGVTQSPTHLIKTRGQQVTLRCSPISGHKSVSWYQQVLGQGPQFIFQYYEKEERGRGNFPDRFSARQFPNYSSELNVNALLLGDSALYLCASSPTGGGPYNEQFFGPGTRLTVL.

The DNA of the CDR3 is TGTGCCAGCAGCCTTCGGACGGCTGGAAACACCATATATTTT. It yields the protein CASSLRTAGNTIYF. The chain combines TRBV13 with TRBJ1-3; no reliable D call. With 5 bases removed from V and 2 bases from J, the gap between germline ends came to 10 bases. CDR1 is PRHDT, CDR2 FYEKMQ, per germline (reference sequence). This CDR3 region has 14 residues.

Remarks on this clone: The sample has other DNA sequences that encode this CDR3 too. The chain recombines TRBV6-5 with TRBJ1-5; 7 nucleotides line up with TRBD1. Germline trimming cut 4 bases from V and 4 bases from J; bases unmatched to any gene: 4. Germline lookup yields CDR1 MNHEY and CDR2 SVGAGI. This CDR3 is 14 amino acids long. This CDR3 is CASSSRTGNQPQHF. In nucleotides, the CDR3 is TGTGCCAGCAGTTCACGGACAGGTAATCAGCCCCAGCATTTT.

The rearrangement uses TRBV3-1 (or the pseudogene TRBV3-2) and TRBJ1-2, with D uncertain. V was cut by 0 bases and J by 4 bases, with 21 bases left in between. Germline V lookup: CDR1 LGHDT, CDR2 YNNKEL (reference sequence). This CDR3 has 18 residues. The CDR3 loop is CASSQDSKGRGIGYGYTF. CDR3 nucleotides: TGTGCCAGCAGCCAAGATTCTAAAGGTCGCGGTATTGGCTATGGCTACACCTTC.

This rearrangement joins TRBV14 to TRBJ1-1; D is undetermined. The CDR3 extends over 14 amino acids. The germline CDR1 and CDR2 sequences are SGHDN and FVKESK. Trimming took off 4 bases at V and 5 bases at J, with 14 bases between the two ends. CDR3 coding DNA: TGTGCCAGCAGCCCGAGGGCCGGTGGGACTGAAGCTTTCTTT. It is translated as CASSPRAGGTEAFF.

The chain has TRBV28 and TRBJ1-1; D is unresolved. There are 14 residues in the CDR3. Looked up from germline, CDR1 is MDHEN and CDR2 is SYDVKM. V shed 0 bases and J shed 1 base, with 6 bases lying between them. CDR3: CASSLWSENTEAFF. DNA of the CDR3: TGTGCCAGCAGTTTATGGTCGGAGAACACTGAAGCTTTCTTT.

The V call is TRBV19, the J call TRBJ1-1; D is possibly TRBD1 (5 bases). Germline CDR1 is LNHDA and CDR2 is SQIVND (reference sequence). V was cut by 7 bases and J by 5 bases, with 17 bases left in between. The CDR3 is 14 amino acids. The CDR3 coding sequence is TGTGCCAGTATTATGCCGGGGGTGGAGACTGAAGCTTTCTTT. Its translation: CASIMPGVETEAFF.

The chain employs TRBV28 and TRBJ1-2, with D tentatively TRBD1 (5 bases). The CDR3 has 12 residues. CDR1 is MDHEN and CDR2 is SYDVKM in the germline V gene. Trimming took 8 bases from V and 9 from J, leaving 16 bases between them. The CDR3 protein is CASLGQGLSYTF. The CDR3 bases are TGTGCCAGCTTGGGCCAGGGACTGAGCTACACCTTC.

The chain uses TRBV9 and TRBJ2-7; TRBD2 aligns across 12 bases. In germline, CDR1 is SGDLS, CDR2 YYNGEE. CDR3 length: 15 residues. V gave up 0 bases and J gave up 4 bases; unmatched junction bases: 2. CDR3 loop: CASSVGLAGEYEQYF. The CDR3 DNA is TGTGCCAGCAGCGTAGGACTAGCGGGAGAGTACGAGCAGTACTTC.